Below, 19 T cell receptor beta chains from the same sample are listed, as sequenced in a study of cytomegalovirus exposure and HLA in healthy donors. Using immunoSEQ multiplex PCR, the repertoire was profiled, and TCRdb retains in-frame clones only, with some absent. Among 200,000 to 300,000 clones listed, about 90% were seen once. Sequencing input: PBMCs. These receptors all come from a man younger than 35 in good health and CMV-seropositive.

This sequence joins TRBV5-6 and TRBJ1-5; unclear D gene. With 4 bases removed from V and 9 bases from J, the gap between germline ends came to 14 bases. CDR3 length: 13 residues. Germline CDR1 SGHDT, CDR2 YYEEEE. The CDR3 loop is CASSPSPRLPQHF. The CDR3 nucleotides are TGTGCCAGCAGCCCTTCCCCGAGACTGCCCCAGCATTTT.

This sequence joins TRBV28 and TRBJ2-2; D remains unclear. Germline CDR1 is MDHEN and CDR2 is SYDVKM. Trimming removed 8 bases from V and 3 bases from J, with 10 bases in between. The CDR3 has 13 residues. The CDR3 region has the DNA TGTGCCAGCCTTTACAGAGACACCGGGGAGCTGTTTTTT. Its protein is CASLYRDTGELFF.

This chain connects TRBV4-1 to TRBJ1-3; D unclear. CDR1 MGHRA and CDR2 YSYEKL come from the germline V gene. V shed 4 bases and J shed 0 bases, with 13 bases lying between them. The CDR3 consists of 16 residues. CDR3 bases: TGCGCCAGCAGCCGACTGGCGGGTGTCTCTGGAAACACCATATATTTT. The encoded protein is CASSRLAGVSGNTIYF.

The gene calls are TRBV6-1 and TRBJ1-1, with 8 bases aligning to TRBD1. With 7 bases clipped from V and 3 bases from J, the junction kept 7 bases outside the gene matches. This CDR3 has 14 amino acids. CDR1 and CDR2 (germline): MNHNS, SASEGT. Here the CDR3 DNA reads TGTGCCAGCACCAGGACAGGGAGGGACACTGAAGCTTTCTTT. It encodes CASTRTGRDTEAFF.

The chain couples TRBV6-5 to TRBJ2-6; D uncertain. Trimming took off 0 bases at V and 0 bases at J, with 6 bases between the two ends. The length of the CDR3 is 16 residues. Germline-derived CDR1 and CDR2 are MNHEY and SVGAGI. CDR3 loop: CASSYSQHSGANVLTF. CDR3 bases: TGTGCCAGCAGTTACTCCCAACACTCTGGGGCCAACGTCCTGACTTTC.

The chain carries TRBV6-6 and TRBJ1-3; D gene uncertain. The V and J ends lost 4 bases and 4 bases respectively, with 8 bases between them. The CDR3 length is 13 residues. Germline CDR1 is MNHNY and CDR2 is SVGAGI (reference sequence). CDR3 coding DNA: TGTGCCAGCAGTTTACTTCTCGGAAACACCATATATTTT. It translates to CASSLLLGNTIYF.

CDR3 protein: CASSLRGGSTEAFF. Written as DNA, the CDR3 is TGTGCCAGCAGTTTAAGGGGAGGAAGTACTGAAGCTTTCTTT. The chain joins TRBV28 to TRBJ1-1; D is possibly TRBD1 (5 bases). This CDR3 is 14 amino acids long. Trimming cost V 2 bases and J 5 bases, with 12 bases left between them. The germline CDR1 and CDR2 sequences are MDHEN and SYDVKM.

The chain recombines TRBV10-1 with TRBJ2-6; D possibly corresponds to TRBD2 (5 bases). Trimming took 8 bases from V and 1 from J, leaving 9 bases between them. The V gene's germline CDR1 is WNHNN and CDR2 SYGVQD (reference sequence). This CDR3 spans 14 amino acids. The CDR3 DNA is TGCGCCAGCTCCGGAGGATCTGGGGCCAACGTCCTGACTTTC. This translates into CASSGGSGANVLTF.

V and J are TRBV29-1 and TRBJ2-7; D call uncertain. With 0 bases removed from V and 5 bases from J, the gap between germline ends came to 5 bases. This CDR3 region has 11 residues. Germline V gene data show CDR1 as SQVTM and CDR2 as ANQGSEA. This chain's CDR3 is CSVEDLNEQYF. CDR3 nucleotides: TGCAGCGTTGAAGATTTAAACGAGCAGTACTTC.

This chain joins TRBV6-5 and TRBJ1-4, with D unclear. The CDR3 totals 13 residues. The germline gives CDR1 MNHEY, CDR2 SVGAGI. V gave up 4 bases and J gave up 7 bases, with 10 bases separating them. CDR3 region: CASSFSKGEKLFF. In DNA form, the CDR3 reads TGTGCCAGCAGTTTCTCAAAAGGTGAAAAACTGTTTTTT.

The CDR3 sequence is CASSLGRGWEDYEQYF. CDR3 bases: TGCGCCAGCAGCTTGGGCCGGGGCTGGGAAGACTACGAGCAGTACTTC. J is TRBJ2-7 and V is TRBV5-1; D assignment may be TRBD1 or TRBD2 (5 bases each). Germline values: CDR1 SGHRS, CDR2 YFSETQ. The CDR3 extends over 16 amino acids. Deletions cut 0 bases from V and 3 bases from J, with 16 bases between.

This clone was counted between two and nine times. The chain employs TRBV4-2 and TRBJ1-5; no clear D gene. The CDR3 is 13 residues long. The V gene lost 3 bases and the J gene lost 5 bases, with 8 bases spanning the gap. Germline loops: CDR1 LGHNA, CDR2 YNFKEQ. CDR3 nucleotide sequence: TGTGCCAGCAGCCAGGAAATACATCAGCCCCAGCATTTT. Amino acid sequence: CASSQEIHQPQHF.

The genes are TRBV4-2 and TRBJ1-4; D is unclear. Trimming stripped 4 bases from V and 5 bases from J, with 17 bases between. This CDR3 has 16 amino acids. Germline CDR1 reads LGHNA; CDR2 reads YNFKEQ. As DNA, the CDR3 is TGTGCCAGCAGCCCTGAGGCTATGGGGAAGAATGAAAAACTGTTTTTT. Protein product: CASSPEAMGKNEKLFF.

The chain uses TRBV7-6 and TRBJ2-2, with 11 bases identical to TRBD2. Germline V gives CDR1 SGHVS, CDR2 FNYEAQ. This CDR3 is built from 16 residues. V lost 5 bases to trimming and J lost 7 bases; unmatched junction nucleotides: 9. This CDR3 is CASSILGLAAGGELFF. DNA for the CDR3: TGTGCCAGCAGCATCCTGGGACTAGCGGCGGGCGGGGAGCTGTTTTTT.

This chain links TRBV27 with TRBJ2-7; possible D gene TRBD2, 6 bases. Germline V CDR1 and CDR2: MNHEY, SMNVEV (reference sequence). The CDR3 extends over 18 amino acids. V gave up 2 bases and J gave up 4 bases, with 24 bases separating them. This CDR3 is CASSLESPLNRGLYEQYF. In nucleotides, the CDR3 is TGTGCCAGCAGTTTAGAATCCCCCTTAAACCGAGGACTATACGAGCAGTACTTC.

The CDR3, as DNA: TGTGCTAGTGGTTTGGACCGACAGGGAGGCACTGAAGCTTTCTTT. This sequence encodes CASGLDRQGGTEAFF. This chain connects TRBV12-5 to TRBJ1-1; 7 bases map to TRBD1. Unmatched junction bases numbered 6, after V lost 1 base and J lost 4 bases. The CDR3 has 15 residues. Germline V gene sequence: CDR1 LGHNT, CDR2 FRNRAP.

The chain links TRBV7-7 to TRBJ2-5; TRBD1 aligns across 7 bases. The ends lost 3 bases at V and 5 bases at J; junction bases unmatched: 9. The CDR3 spans 15 residues. Per germline, CDR1 SSHAT and CDR2 FNYEAQ (reference sequence). For the CDR3, the DNA is TGTGCCAGCAGCTTTAGGACAGGCATTGGGGAGACCCAGTACTTC. Protein product: CASSFRTGIGETQYF.

Note on this clone: Germline and junction disagree at one end, which may indicate a read error. The chain carries TRBV6-1 and TRBJ2-7; 8 bases are a match to TRBD2. Looked up from germline, CDR1 is MNHNS and CDR2 is SASEGT. The CDR3 is made up of 12 amino acids. CDR3 nucleotide sequence: TGTGCCAGCAGTGAAAGCCTAGCGGGCATCCTCTTC. Residues: CASSESLAGILF.

Only one count was recorded for this clone. V is TRBV7-2 and J is TRBJ2-5; a weak D match, TRBD1 (6 bases). The CDR3 covers 14 residues. The germline CDR1 and CDR2 sequences are SGHTA and FQGNSA. The ends were cut back, 1 base at V and 5 bases at J, with 11 bases in the middle. CDR3 region: CASSLVGAGETQYF. The CDR3 DNA follows: TGTGCCAGCAGCTTAGTGGGGGCCGGGGAGACCCAGTACTTC.